This T cell receptor (beta chain) was recorded in a study of blood T cell repertoires in COVID-19. At the level of the study: COVID-19 samples collected from the United States, Italy and Spain covered acute and convalescent phases. In each case, the material was cDNA or gDNA derived from T cells, B-cell-depleted T cells, or PBMCs.

Germline lookup yields CDR1 LNHDA and CDR2 SQIVND (reference sequence). The CDR3 has 15 amino acids. V lost 3 bases, J lost 0 bases, and 9 bases lay in between. In the case of this clone: Other DNA sequences in the sample encode the same CDR3.

Study processing details: How many nucleated cells were present was estimated from reference gene primer amplification. The table came from immunoSEQ multiplex PCR; TCRdb's copy has only in-frame clones and leaves some out. V and J calls plus clone size are reproduced from that table; the DNA served to infer D and trimming. The profile shows 250,000 to 300,000 clones, about nine tenths of them singletons. The material sequenced was peripheral blood. The chain uses TRBV19 and TRBJ1-5, with a weak D call TRBD1 (6 bases). This sequence was found in a woman aged 60-70 years with acute or convalescent COVID-19. CDR3 coding DNA: TGTGCCAGTAGTATTCAGGGGTATAGCAATCAGCCCCAGCATTTT. It yields the protein CASSIQGYSNQPQHF.